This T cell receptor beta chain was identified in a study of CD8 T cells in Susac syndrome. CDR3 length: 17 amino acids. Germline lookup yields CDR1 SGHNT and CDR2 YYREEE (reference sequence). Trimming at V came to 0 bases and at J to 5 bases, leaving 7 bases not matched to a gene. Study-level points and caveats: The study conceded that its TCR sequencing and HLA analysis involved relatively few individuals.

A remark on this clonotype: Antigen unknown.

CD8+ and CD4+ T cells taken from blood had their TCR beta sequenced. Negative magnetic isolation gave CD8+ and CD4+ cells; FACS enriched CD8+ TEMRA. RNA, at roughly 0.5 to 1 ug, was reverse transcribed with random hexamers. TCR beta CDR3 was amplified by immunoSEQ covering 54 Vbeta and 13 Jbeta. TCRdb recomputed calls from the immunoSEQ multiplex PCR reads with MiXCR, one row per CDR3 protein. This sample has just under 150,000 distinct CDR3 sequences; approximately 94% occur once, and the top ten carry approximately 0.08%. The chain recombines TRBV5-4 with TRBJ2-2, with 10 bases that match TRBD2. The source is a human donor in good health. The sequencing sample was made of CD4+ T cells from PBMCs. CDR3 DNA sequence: TGTGCCAGCAGCTTGGAGGCTAGCGGGAGTAGTACCGGGGAGCTGTTTTTT. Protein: CASSLEASGSSTGELFF.